These 27 T cell receptor beta chains were all obtained from the same sample, sequenced in a study of CD8 T cells in ankylosing spondylitis (dated 2017 in TCRdb). What the study reported, not specific to this receptor: A TCR beta motif of eight highly homologous amino acid variants appeared characteristic of blood from ankylosing spondylitis patients.

The antigens these receptors bind are not known. Libraries were made using 5' RACE. The sequencer listed for this sample is Illumina HiSeq 2500. The public reads were reprocessed in TCRdb via fastp at Q25 and MiXCR, keeping in-frame beta chains. Merged by CDR3 protein, the rows form single entries marked with the most common genes and DNA. The table for this sample lists about 840,000 distinct CDR3 sequences; about an eighth of them were counted only once. The ten largest clones add up to 0.51% of the sample. The specimen sequenced was blood, either unsorted or a sorted T cell fraction (not recorded which). All receptors come from a male donor with ankylosing spondylitis.

This chain uses TRBV29-1 with TRBJ2-3, with D possibly being TRBD2 (5 bases). Germline values: CDR1 SQVTM, CDR2 ANQGSEA. The CDR3 spans 11 residues. The CDR3 loop is CNVDSADTQYF. CDR3 nucleotides: TGCAACGTGGACTCCGCAGATACGCAGTATTTT.

Only a few counts were recorded for this clonotype. The chain couples TRBV20-1 to TRBJ2-3; 8 bases are a match to TRBD2. Germline V gene lookup returns CDR1 DFQATT and CDR2 SNEGSKA (reference sequence). The CDR3 has 15 residues. V was clipped by 6 bases and J by 4 bases; unmatched bases: 12. The CDR3 is CSAPKWGGRPDTQYF. The DNA for the CDR3 is TGCAGTGCCCCTAAATGGGGCGGGAGGCCAGATACGCAGTATTTT.

The table lists this clonotype with a few counts. This rearrangement joins TRBV20-1 to TRBJ2-3; 14 bases match TRBD2. The V and J ends lost 7 bases and 5 bases, in that order; junction bases with no gene match: 8. The CDR3 contains 15 residues. CDR1 and CDR2 from the germline V gene are DFQATT and SNEGSKA (reference sequence). Here the CDR3 reads CSGAQGLAGVDTQYF. The CDR3 DNA is TGCAGTGGAGCCCAGGGACTAGCGGGAGTAGATACGCAGTATTTT.

The chain carries TRBV7-3 and TRBJ2-3; 10 bases line up with TRBD2. Germline assignment: CDR1 SGHTA and CDR2 FQGTGA. With V trimmed by 2 bases and J by 5 bases, 13 bases remained unmatched. The CDR3 consists of 18 residues. The CDR3 coding sequence is TGTGCCAGCAGCTTACGTAGCGGGGGGCTGACTCCGGGAGATACGCAGTATTTT. Protein product: CASSLRSGGLTPGDTQYF.

This clonotype occurred many times. J is TRBJ2-7 and V is TRBV5-8; the D gene is possibly TRBD2 (7 bases). This CDR3 comprises 15 residues. Looked up from germline, CDR1 is SGHTS and CDR2 is YDEGEE. Trimming left V 4 bases short and J 4 bases short, with 18 bases between. The CDR3 is CASSPRGGEGYEQYF. The CDR3 DNA follows: TGTGCCAGCAGCCCGAGGGGGGGCGAAGGATACGAGCAGTACTTC.

This clonotype was counted between two and nine times. The chain carries TRBV7-2 and TRBJ2-7; no reliable D call. The germline CDR1 and CDR2 sequences are SGHTA and FQGNSA. This CDR3 region has 12 residues. Trimming took 1 base from V and 10 from J, leaving 11 bases between them. CDR3 region: CASSLGSPYQYF. As DNA, the CDR3 is TGTGCCAGCAGCTTAGGCAGTCCCTATCAGTACTTC.

The gene calls are TRBV30 and TRBJ2-5; D gene unclear. V lost 0 bases and J lost 6, with 11 bases in between. CDR1 GTSNPN and CDR2 SVGIG come from the germline V gene (reference sequence). The CDR3 spans 13 residues. CDR3 in amino acids: CAWSVLSKQTQYF. CDR3 in DNA: TGTGCCTGGAGTGTACTTAGCAAGCAGACCCAGTACTTC. The whole variable domain, remainder taken from reference TRBV30 and TRBJ2-5, is SQTIHQWPATLVQPVGSPLSLECTVEGTSNPNLYWYRQAAGRGLQLLFYSVGIGQISSEVPQNLSASRPQDRQFILSSKKLLLSDSGFYLCAWSVLSKQTQYFGPGTRLLVL.

This chain links TRBV7-6 with TRBJ2-3, with TRBD1 matching over 7 bases. Unmatched junction bases numbered 9, after V lost 4 bases and J lost 2 bases. From germline, CDR1 is SGHVS and CDR2 FNYEAQ. The CDR3 runs 16 residues. The CDR3 DNA reads TGTGCCAGCAGCTCCTTCCGACAGGGACCCACAGATACGCAGTATTTT. Protein sequence: CASSSFRQGPTDTQYF.

This clonotype was picked up a small number of times. The CDR3: CASSETGGTSNNEQFF. In DNA, the CDR3 is TGTGCCAGCAGTGAAACAGGGGGCACTAGCAATAATGAGCAGTTCTTC. The chain uses TRBV6-1 and TRBJ2-1; 9 positions match TRBD1. The CDR3 contains 16 residues. Germline V gives CDR1 MNHNS, CDR2 SASEGT. V dropped 2 bases and J dropped 7; count of bases not matched to a gene: 9.

This clonotype came up many times. The V gene is TRBV7-6, the J gene TRBJ2-7, with 9 bases lining up with TRBD2. V lost 0 bases, J lost 3 bases, and 3 bases stayed unmatched. Germline CDR1 is SGHVS and CDR2 is FNYEAQ. The CDR3 has 15 residues. CDR3 DNA sequence: TGTGCCAGCAGCTTAGCTCTAGCGGGGTACTACGAGCAGTACTTC. It is translated as CASSLALAGYYEQYF.

This clonotype showed up just a few times. This chain uses TRBV15 with TRBJ2-5, with D possibly matching TRBD2 (5 bases). V was trimmed by 1 base and J by 4 bases, leaving 19 bases between them. Looked up from germline, CDR1 is LNHNV and CDR2 is YYDKDF (reference sequence). This CDR3 comprises 17 residues. The CDR3 sequence: CATSRGTTGRVGETQYF. In DNA form, the CDR3 reads TGTGCCACCAGCAGAGGAACGACGGGGAGAGTCGGAGAGACCCAGTACTTC.

This clonotype occurred a few times. Here the CDR3 DNA reads TGTGCCAGCAAAACCTGGGGGGGGAGGGAGCAGTTCTTC. It encodes CASKTWGGREQFF. The V gene is TRBV6-1, the J gene TRBJ2-1; 7 nucleotides line up with TRBD2. V lost 7 bases to trimming and J lost 10 bases; unmatched junction nucleotides: 10. The CDR3 sequence is 13 residues long. Germline V gene data show CDR1 as MNHNS and CDR2 as SASEGT.

The rearrangement links TRBV7-2 to TRBJ1-4; 7 positions agree with TRBD1. Germline lookup yields CDR1 SGHTA and CDR2 FQGNSA. V was pared by 1 base and J by 10 bases, with 9 bases of the junction left unmatched. The CDR3 runs 15 residues. The CDR3 DNA sequence: TGTGCCAGCAGCTTAGACGGAGGGGGCATAGGAAAACTGTTTTTT. Translation: CASSLDGGGIGKLFF.

In this sample, this clonotype turned up a few times. The chain combines TRBV20-1 with TRBJ1-5; a possible D gene is TRBD1 (6 bases). Trimming removed 6 bases from V and 4 bases from J, with 13 bases in between. This CDR3 region has 13 residues. Germline CDR1 DFQATT, CDR2 SNEGSKA (reference sequence). The CDR3 DNA is TGCAGTGCCTTAGGACAGCCAAATCAGCCCCAGCATTTT. Translation gives CSALGQPNQPQHF.

This clonotype was counted only a few times. The V gene is TRBV11-2, the J gene TRBJ2-7; D perhaps matches TRBD1 (6 bases). From germline, CDR1 is SGHAT and CDR2 FQNNGV. The germline V and J ends were trimmed by 1 base and 1 base, with 11 bases remaining between them. The CDR3 is 15 residues long. The CDR3 region has the DNA TGTGCCAGCAGCTTAGCGGGGACACAATCCTACGAGCAGTACTTC. It yields the protein CASSLAGTQSYEQYF.

This clonotype was recorded many times. The DNA for the CDR3 is TGCAGTGCTAGACTAGCGGGATTCTACAATGAGCAGTTCTTC. Protein product: CSARLAGFYNEQFF. This sequence joins TRBV20-1 and TRBJ2-1; TRBD2 agrees at 9 bases. The CDR3 contains 14 residues. Germline values: CDR1 DFQATT, CDR2 SNEGSKA (reference sequence). The V segment lost 2 bases and the J segment 3 bases; nucleotides outside the gene matches: 2.

A few counts support this clonotype. V is TRBV11-1 and J is TRBJ2-3; 11 bases are shared with TRBD2. V dropped 6 bases and J dropped 0; count of bases not matched to a gene: 14. CDR3 size: 19 residues. The germline CDR1 and CDR2 sequences are SGHAT and FQDESV (reference sequence). This CDR3 reads CASSSSTSGDPSSTDTQYF. CDR3 sequence (DNA): TGTGCCAGCAGTTCGTCGACTAGCGGGGACCCCTCTAGCACAGATACGCAGTATTTT.

This clonotype was seen more than once but under ten times. The rearrangement joins TRBV5-6 to TRBJ2-4, with 8 bases lining up with TRBD2. The ends lost 0 bases at V and 6 bases at J; junction bases unmatched: 2. CDR1 and CDR2 from the germline V gene are SGHDT and YYEEEE. This CDR3 comprises 14 residues. Here the CDR3 reads CASSLVAGGNIQYF. The CDR3 nucleotides read TGTGCCAGCAGCTTGGTTGCGGGAGGAAACATTCAGTACTTC. The full variable domain, rest sourced from reference TRBV5-6 and TRBJ2-4, is DAGVTQSPTHLIKTRGQQVTLRCSPKSGHDTVSWYQQALGQGPQFIFQYYEEEERQRGNFPDRFSGHQFPNYSSELNVNALLLGDSALYLCASSLVAGGNIQYFGAGTRLSVL.

The gene calls are TRBV7-2 and TRBJ1-1; D gene unclear. V dropped 4 bases and J dropped 2 bases, with 11 bases sitting between them. Germline V lookup: CDR1 SGHTA, CDR2 FQGNSA. This CDR3 contains 14 residues. CDR3 sequence reads: CASSSQLINTEAFF. DNA for the CDR3: TGTGCCAGCAGCTCTCAGCTAATTAACACTGAAGCTTTCTTT.

Many counts were recorded for this clonotype. The chain couples TRBV10-3 to TRBJ2-1; 9 nucleotides match TRBD2. Unmatched junction bases numbered 2, after V lost 5 bases and J lost 0 bases. There are 15 residues in the CDR3. The germline CDR1 and CDR2 sequences are ENHRY and SYGVKD. The CDR3 DNA reads as TGTGCCATCAGTCGACTAGCGGCCTCCTACAATGAGCAGTTCTTC. Translating gives CAISRLAASYNEQFF.

The sample holds a few counts of this clonotype. The genes are TRBV6-2 or TRBV6-3 and TRBJ2-6; D is undetermined. CDR3 length: 15 residues. Trimming pared 8 bases from V and 3 bases from J, leaving 14 bases between. Per the germline V gene, CDR1 is MNHEY and CDR2 is SVGEGT. This chain's CDR3 is CASSLGWGGANVLTF. For the CDR3, the DNA is TGTGCCAGCTCCCTTGGCTGGGGTGGGGCCAACGTCCTGACTTTC.

Only a few counts were recorded for this clonotype. The chain combines TRBV7-2 with TRBJ1-4; D ambiguous. The germline CDR1 and CDR2 sequences are SGHTA and FQGNSA. The CDR3 has 13 residues. Trimming shortened V by 2 bases and J by 5 bases, and 6 bases separated the two germline ends. CDR3 protein: CASSLIGNEKLFF. CDR3 sequence (DNA): TGTGCCAGCAGCTTAATTGGAAATGAAAAACTGTTTTTT.

This clonotype was counted at least ten times. V and J are TRBV20-1 and TRBJ1-2; D is unclear. Trimming took off 5 bases at V and 5 bases at J, with 9 bases between the two ends. From germline, CDR1 is DFQATT and CDR2 SNEGSKA (reference sequence). This CDR3 has 11 amino acids. DNA for the CDR3: TGCAGTGCTGAGACTGGATATGGCTACACCTTC. Translation: CSAETGYGYTF.

Many counts were recorded for this clonotype. V usage is TRBV11-2 and J usage is TRBJ2-7; the D gene is possibly TRBD2 (6 bases). The CDR3 contains 15 residues. The V and J ends lost 1 base and 2 bases respectively, with 12 bases between them. Germline CDR1 is SGHAT and CDR2 is FQNNGV. The CDR3 is CASSLVAGGAYEQYF. DNA of the CDR3: TGTGCCAGCAGCTTAGTAGCCGGGGGTGCCTACGAGCAGTACTTC.

This clonotype was seen many times. This chain connects TRBV29-1 to TRBJ1-1; D unresolved. The CDR3 totals 12 residues. V was trimmed by 8 bases and J by 1 base, leaving 11 bases between them. The germline V gene has CDR1 SQVTM and CDR2 ANQGSEA. The CDR3 here is CSFLRKNTEAFF. The CDR3 nucleotides are TGCAGCTTCCTACGGAAGAACACTGAAGCTTTCTTT.

A few counts support this clonotype. The chain has TRBV2 and TRBJ1-4; TRBD1 might be the D (6 bases). The germline CDR1 and CDR2 sequences are SNHLY and FYNNEI. The V end lost 4 bases, the J end lost 4 bases, and 10 bases lay between the germline ends. The CDR3 is made up of 14 amino acids. The CDR3 coding sequence is TGTGCCAGCAGTGGGACAGAATATAATGAAAAACTGTTTTTT. Protein sequence: CASSGTEYNEKLFF.

In this sample, this clonotype turned up a few times. The rearrangement links TRBV15 to TRBJ1-2; the D is unclear. Between the trimmed V and J ends, which lost 0 bases and 8 bases, there was a span of 7 bases. The length of the CDR3 is 12 residues. Germline assignment: CDR1 LNHNV and CDR2 YYDKDF (reference sequence). The CDR3 here is CATSRDVGGYTF. The DNA for the CDR3 is TGTGCCACCAGCAGAGATGTGGGGGGCTACACCTTC.